This T cell receptor beta chain was observed in a study of blood T cell repertoires in COVID-19 (dated by TCRdb to 2019 to 2021). With respect to the entire study: Samples from collaborators originated in the United States, Italy and Spain and spanned both the acute and convalescent phases of COVID-19. The material from the prospective study consisted of cDNA or gDNA derived from T cells, B-cell-depleted T cells, or PBMCs. Subjects who had been exposed to COVID-19, were actively infected with it, or had recovered from it provided the deeply sampled blood TCRbeta repertoires that made up the dataset. A freely available public database, intended as a resource for researchers studying the immune response to SARS-CoV-2, is where the repertoires were released. The samples were drawn from two sources: the first 160 participants of the ongoing ImmuneRACE study, and some 1,300 subjects contributed by 6 global collaborators. Nearly every sample came with metadata listing a de-identified subject ID, COVID-19 status, age in years and sex. Where HLA class I and class II types were available, the types were taken from metadata supplied by the sample provider, not from assay-based typing.

TCRbeta CDR3 regions were amplified from genomic DNA by means of the immunoSEQ Assay, a bias-controlled multiplex PCR. As for the authors' bioinformatics: Within the assay, amplification of reference gene primers was used to estimate how many nucleated cells each sample contained. Sequence reads were collapsed and filtered to measure the absolute abundance of every unique TCRbeta CDR3 rearrangement. Productive Simpson clonality was computed per sample as the square root of Simpson's diversity index over productive rearrangements. Sourced from immuneACCESS, this table was stored by TCRdb with only in-frame sequences that have V and J called. A share of the clones is absent; for the studies checked, an unresolved V gene accounts for under half, and the remainder has no known explanation. That table gives V, J and clone size, and the DNA gave D and trimming. The table for this sample lists 55,000 to 90,000 clones; around 86% of them were counted only once. Together, the top ten hold approximately 4.1% of the sample.

Details on this clone: The antigen it recognizes is unknown. Per-base quality was not reported, and no clone a single base away is much larger than it.

The collaborating institutions used their own protocols to collect whole blood in K2EDTA tubes. For TCRbeta analysis, collaborators shipped samples as frozen whole blood, isolated PBMCs, or DNA extracted from either of those sample types. Summary of the overall study and its limitations: The amount of clinical and demographic metadata varied by source and participant and was provided uncurated.

The germline V gene encodes CDR1 SGHNT and CDR2 YYREEE (reference sequence). V and J are trimmed by 9 bases and 0 bases, and the gene matches miss 2 bases of the junction. From the cysteine through the phenylalanine, the CDR3 covers 14 amino acids. Of all the DNA, just the CDR3 is kept, 42 bases in frame from base 1. The sequence joins TRBV5-4 to TRBJ2-7, and 14 bases in between align with TRBD2. The material sequenced was peripheral blood. The TCR was taken from a man between 70 and 80 years old with active COVID-19. The CDR3 protein: CATGTSGSSYEQYF. The bases are TGTGCCACCGGGACTAGCGGGAGCTCCTACGAGCAGTACTTC. When the CDR3 is completed using the reference TRBV5-4 and TRBJ2-7 genes on either side, the full variable domain is ETGVTQSPTHLIKTRGQQVTLRCSSQSGHNTVSWYQQALGQGPQFIFQYYREEENGRGNFPPRFSGLQFPNYSSELNVNALELDDSALYLCATGTSGSSYEQYFGPGTRLTVT.